This TCR beta chain was captured by sequencing in a study of T-cell memory formation after mild COVID-19. The germline CDR1 and CDR2 sequences are SGHDT and YYEEEE. This CDR3 has 16 residues. The V and J ends lost 0 bases and 7 bases respectively, with 20 bases between them. Constant-segment-primed 5'RACE gave TCR alpha and TCR beta cDNA libraries with sample barcodes and UMIs. MiXCR, run by TCRdb on the 5' RACE reads, gives a single entry per CDR3 protein. This table holds roughly 150,000 distinct CDR3 sequences, roughly 15% found once. The sequence derives from an adult woman who had mild COVID-19 (a few samples of this study predate the infection). Cell type and time point are not known. This chain uses TRBV5-6 with TRBJ2-7, with D hard to call. The sequencing input was PBMCs or a T cell subset sorted from them (not recorded which). The CDR3 loop reads CASSLARAGNPREQYF. The CDR3 DNA follows: TGTGCCAGCAGCTTGGCCCGAGCCGGAAACCCCCGGGAGCAGTACTTC.